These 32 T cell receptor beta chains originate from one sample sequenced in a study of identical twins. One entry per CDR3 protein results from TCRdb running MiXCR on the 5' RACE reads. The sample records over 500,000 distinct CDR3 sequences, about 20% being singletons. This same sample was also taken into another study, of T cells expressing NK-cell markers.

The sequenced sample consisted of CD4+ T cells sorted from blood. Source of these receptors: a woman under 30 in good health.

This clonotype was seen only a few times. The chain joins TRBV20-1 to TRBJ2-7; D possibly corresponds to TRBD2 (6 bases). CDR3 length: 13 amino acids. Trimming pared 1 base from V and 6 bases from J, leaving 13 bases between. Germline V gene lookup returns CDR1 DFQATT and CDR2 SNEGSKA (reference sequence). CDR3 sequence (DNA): TGCAGTGCTAGAGGCGGGACTCGCGGCGAGCAGTACTTC. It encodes CSARGGTRGEQYF.

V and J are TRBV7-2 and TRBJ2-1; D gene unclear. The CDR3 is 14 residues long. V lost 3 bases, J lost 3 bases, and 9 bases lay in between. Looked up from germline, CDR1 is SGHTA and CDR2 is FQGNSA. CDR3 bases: TGTGCCAGCAGCTTGCGACTGATCTACAATGAGCAGTTCTTC. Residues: CASSLRLIYNEQFF.

The CDR3 coding sequence is TGTGCCAGCAGTTTTACCGACGCGAGGGACGAGCAGTACTTC. Its translation is CASSFTDARDEQYF. V gene TRBV6-5 combines with J gene TRBJ2-7; the D gene is possibly TRBD2 (5 bases). From germline, CDR1 is MNHEY and CDR2 SVGAGI. The germline V and J ends were trimmed by 4 bases and 5 bases, with 15 bases remaining between them. The CDR3 sequence is 14 residues long.

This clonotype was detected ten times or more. Written as DNA, the CDR3 is TGCAGTGCTAGGCTCCTGTCCCCTTCCAATGAGCAGTTCTTC. It specifies CSARLLSPSNEQFF. This rearrangement joins TRBV20-1 to TRBJ2-1; no firm D call. V was clipped by 3 bases and J by 6 bases, with 15 bases between them. The germline V gene encodes CDR1 DFQATT and CDR2 SNEGSKA (reference sequence). The CDR3 length is 14 residues.

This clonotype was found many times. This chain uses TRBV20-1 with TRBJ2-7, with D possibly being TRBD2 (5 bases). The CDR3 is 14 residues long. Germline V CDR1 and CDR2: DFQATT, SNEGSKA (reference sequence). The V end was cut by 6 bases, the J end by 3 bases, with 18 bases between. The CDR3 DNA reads TGCAGTGCATCGGACGCTAGCCTTTACTACGAGCAGTACTTC. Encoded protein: CSASDASLYYEQYF.

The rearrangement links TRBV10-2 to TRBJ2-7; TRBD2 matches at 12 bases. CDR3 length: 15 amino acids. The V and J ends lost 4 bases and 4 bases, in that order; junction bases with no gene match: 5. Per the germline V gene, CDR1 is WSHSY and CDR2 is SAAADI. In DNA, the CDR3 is TGCGCCAGCAGTGTCTGGACTAGCGGGAAGTACGAGCAGTACTTC. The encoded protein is CASSVWTSGKYEQYF.

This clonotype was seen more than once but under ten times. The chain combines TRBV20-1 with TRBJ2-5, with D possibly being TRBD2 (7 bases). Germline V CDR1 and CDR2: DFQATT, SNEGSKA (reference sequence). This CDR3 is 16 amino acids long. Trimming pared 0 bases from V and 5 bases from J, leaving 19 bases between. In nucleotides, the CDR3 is TGCAGTGCTAGAGATTCCCTACGGGGGGCCCAGGAGACCCAGTACTTC. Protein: CSARDSLRGAQETQYF.

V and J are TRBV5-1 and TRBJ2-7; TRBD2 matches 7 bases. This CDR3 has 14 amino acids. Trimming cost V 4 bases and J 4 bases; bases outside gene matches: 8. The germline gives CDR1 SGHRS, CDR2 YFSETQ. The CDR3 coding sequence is TGCGCCAGCAGCGGCGGGGGTTTGGTGTACGAGCAGTACTTC. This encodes CASSGGGLVYEQYF.

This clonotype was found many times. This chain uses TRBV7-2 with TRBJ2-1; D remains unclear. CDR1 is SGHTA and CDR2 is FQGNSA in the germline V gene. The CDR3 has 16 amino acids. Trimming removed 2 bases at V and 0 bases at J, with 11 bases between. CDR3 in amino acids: CASSLLYLSSYNEQFF. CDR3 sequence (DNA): TGTGCCAGCAGCTTACTTTACCTGAGCTCCTACAATGAGCAGTTCTTC.

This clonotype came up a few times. CDR3 loop: CASSLAGASYNSPLHF. The CDR3, as DNA: TGTGCCAGCAGCTTGGCCGGGGCCTCCTATAATTCACCCCTCCACTTT. This chain uses TRBV5-6 with TRBJ1-6, with TRBD1 as a possible D gene (5 bases). V lost 0 bases and J lost 0, with 7 bases in between. The CDR3 is 16 residues long. Germline lookup yields CDR1 SGHDT and CDR2 YYEEEE.

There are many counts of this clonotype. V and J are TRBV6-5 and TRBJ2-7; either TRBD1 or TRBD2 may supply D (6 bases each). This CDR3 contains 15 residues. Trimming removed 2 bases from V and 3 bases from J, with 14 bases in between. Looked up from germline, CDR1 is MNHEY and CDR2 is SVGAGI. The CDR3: CASSYKPGAHYEQYF. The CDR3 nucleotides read TGTGCCAGCAGTTACAAGCCGGGGGCCCACTACGAGCAGTACTTC.

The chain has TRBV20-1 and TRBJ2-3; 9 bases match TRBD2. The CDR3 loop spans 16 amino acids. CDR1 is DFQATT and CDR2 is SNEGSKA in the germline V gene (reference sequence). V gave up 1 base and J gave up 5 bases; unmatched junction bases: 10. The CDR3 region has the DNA TGCAGTGCTAGAGTAAGGGGCGGGGGGGCTCAAGATACGCAGTATTTT. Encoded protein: CSARVRGGGAQDTQYF.

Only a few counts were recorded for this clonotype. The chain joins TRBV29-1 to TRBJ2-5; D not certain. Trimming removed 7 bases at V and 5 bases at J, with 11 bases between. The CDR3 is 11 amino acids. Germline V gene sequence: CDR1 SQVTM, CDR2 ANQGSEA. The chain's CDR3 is CSGTDAETQYF. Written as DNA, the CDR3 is TGCAGCGGGACGGACGCGGAGACCCAGTACTTC.

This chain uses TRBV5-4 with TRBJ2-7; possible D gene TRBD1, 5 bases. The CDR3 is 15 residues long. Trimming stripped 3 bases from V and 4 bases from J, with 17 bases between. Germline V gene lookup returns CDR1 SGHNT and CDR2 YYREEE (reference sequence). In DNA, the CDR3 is TGTGCCAGCAGCTCAATGAAGGGGATCGATTACGAGCAGTACTTC. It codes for CASSSMKGIDYEQYF.

The CDR3 region has the DNA TGTGCCAGCAGTGCCGGACAGACCACCGGGGAGCTGTTTTTT. Translating it yields CASSAGQTTGELFF. V and J are TRBV2 and TRBJ2-2; a weak D match, TRBD1 (6 bases). Germline V gene data show CDR1 as SNHLY and CDR2 as FYNNEI. CDR3 size: 14 residues. V gave up 4 bases and J gave up 4 bases, with 10 bases separating them.

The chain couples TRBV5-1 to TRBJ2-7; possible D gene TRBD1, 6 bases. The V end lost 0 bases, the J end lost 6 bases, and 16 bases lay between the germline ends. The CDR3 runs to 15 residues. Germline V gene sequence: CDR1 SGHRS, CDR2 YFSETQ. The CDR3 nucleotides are TGCGCCAGCAGCTTGGGACAGGTTAGTGGTGGCGAGCAGTACTTC. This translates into CASSLGQVSGGEQYF.

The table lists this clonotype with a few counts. CDR3 region: CASSSGRASGYNEQFF. CDR3 coding DNA: TGCGCCAGCAGCTCGGGGCGGGCTAGCGGATACAATGAGCAGTTCTTC. The V gene is TRBV5-1, the J gene TRBJ2-1, with 7 bases lining up with TRBD2. Germline V lookup: CDR1 SGHRS, CDR2 YFSETQ. This CDR3 spans 16 amino acids. V gave up 3 bases and J gave up 4 bases; unmatched junction bases: 10.

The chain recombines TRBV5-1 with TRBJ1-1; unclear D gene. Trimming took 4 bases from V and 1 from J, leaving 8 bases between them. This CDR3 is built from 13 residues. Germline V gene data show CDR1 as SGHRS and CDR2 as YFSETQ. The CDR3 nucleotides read TGCGCCAGCAGCCTTCAGAAGAACACTGAAGCTTTCTTT. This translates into CASSLQKNTEAFF.

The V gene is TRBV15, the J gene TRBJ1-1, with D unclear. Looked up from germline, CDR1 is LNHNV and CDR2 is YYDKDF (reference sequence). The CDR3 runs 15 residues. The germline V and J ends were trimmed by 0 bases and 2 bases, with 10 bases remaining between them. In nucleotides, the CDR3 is TGTGCCACCAGCAGAGATCTGAGGGATAACACTGAAGCTTTCTTT. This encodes CATSRDLRDNTEAFF.

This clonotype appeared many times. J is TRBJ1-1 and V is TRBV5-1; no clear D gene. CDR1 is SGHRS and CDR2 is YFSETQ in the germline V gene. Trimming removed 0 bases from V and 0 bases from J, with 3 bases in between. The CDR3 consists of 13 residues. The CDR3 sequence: CASSLALNTEAFF. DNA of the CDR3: TGCGCCAGCAGCTTGGCCCTGAACACTGAAGCTTTCTTT.

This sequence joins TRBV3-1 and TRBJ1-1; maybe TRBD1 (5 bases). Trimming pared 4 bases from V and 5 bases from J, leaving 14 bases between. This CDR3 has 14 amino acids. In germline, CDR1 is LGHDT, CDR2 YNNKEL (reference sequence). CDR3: CASSREGRGTEAFF. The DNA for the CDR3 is TGTGCCAGCAGCCGTGAGGGGCGTGGGACTGAAGCTTTCTTT.

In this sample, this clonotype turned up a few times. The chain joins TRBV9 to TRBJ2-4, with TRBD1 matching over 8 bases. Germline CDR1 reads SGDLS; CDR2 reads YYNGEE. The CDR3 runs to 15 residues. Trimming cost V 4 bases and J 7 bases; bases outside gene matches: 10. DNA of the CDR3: TGTGCCAGCAGCTCGAGAGGACAGGGATGGAACATTCAGTACTTC. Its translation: CASSSRGQGWNIQYF.

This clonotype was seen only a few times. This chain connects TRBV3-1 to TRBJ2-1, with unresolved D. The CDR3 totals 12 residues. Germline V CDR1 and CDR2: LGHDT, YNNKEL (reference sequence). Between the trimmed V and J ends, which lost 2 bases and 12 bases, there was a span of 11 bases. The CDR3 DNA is TGTGCCAGCAGCCAATCGCACTCAGTGCAGTTCTTC. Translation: CASSQSHSVQFF.

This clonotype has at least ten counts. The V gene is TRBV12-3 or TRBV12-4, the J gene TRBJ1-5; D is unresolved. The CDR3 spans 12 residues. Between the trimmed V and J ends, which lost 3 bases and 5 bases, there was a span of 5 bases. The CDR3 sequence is CASSFVDQPQHF. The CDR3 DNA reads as TGTGCCAGCAGTTTTGTCGATCAGCCCCAGCATTTT.

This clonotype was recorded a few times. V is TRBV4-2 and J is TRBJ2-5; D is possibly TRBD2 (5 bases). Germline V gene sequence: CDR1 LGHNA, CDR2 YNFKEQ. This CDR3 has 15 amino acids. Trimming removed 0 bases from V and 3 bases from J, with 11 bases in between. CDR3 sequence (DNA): TGTGCCAGCAGCCAAGATCGGCGGGTAGAAGAGACCCAGTACTTC. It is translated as CASSQDRRVEETQYF.

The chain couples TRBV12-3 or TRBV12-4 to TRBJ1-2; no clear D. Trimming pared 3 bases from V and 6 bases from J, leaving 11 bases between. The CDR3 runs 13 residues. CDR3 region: CASSLVATDGYTF. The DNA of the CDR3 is TGTGCCAGCAGTTTGGTCGCGACTGATGGCTACACCTTC.

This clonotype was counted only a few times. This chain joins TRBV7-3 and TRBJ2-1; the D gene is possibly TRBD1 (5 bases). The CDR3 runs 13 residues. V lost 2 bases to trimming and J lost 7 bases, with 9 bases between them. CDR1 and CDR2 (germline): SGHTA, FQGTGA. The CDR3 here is CASSLQPGNEQFF. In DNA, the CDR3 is TGTGCCAGCAGCTTACAGCCAGGGAATGAGCAGTTCTTC.

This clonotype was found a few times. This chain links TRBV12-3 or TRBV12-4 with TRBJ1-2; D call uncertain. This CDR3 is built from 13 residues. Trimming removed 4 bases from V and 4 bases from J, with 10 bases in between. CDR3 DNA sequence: TGTGCCAGCAGTTCGCGACCTTTCTATGGCTACACCTTC. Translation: CASSSRPFYGYTF.

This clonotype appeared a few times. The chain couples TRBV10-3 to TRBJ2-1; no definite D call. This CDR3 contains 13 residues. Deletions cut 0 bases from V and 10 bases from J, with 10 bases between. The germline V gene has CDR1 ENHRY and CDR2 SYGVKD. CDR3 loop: CAISESVVGEQFF. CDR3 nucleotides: TGTGCCATCAGTGAGTCGGTGGTAGGGGAGCAGTTCTTC.

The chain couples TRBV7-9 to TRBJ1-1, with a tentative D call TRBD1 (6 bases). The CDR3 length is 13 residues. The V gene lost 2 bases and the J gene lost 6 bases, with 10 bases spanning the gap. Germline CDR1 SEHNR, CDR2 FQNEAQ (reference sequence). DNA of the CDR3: TGTGCCAGCAGCTTAAGGGGGAAGGCTGAAGCTTTCTTT. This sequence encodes CASSLRGKAEAFF.

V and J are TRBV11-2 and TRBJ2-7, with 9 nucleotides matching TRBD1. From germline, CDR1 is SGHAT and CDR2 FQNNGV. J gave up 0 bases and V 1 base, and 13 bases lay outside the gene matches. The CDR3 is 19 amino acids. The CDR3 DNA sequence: TGTGCCAGCAGCTTAGTAAGGGACAGGGCCCTACTCTACTCCTACGAGCAGTACTTC. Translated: CASSLVRDRALLYSYEQYF.

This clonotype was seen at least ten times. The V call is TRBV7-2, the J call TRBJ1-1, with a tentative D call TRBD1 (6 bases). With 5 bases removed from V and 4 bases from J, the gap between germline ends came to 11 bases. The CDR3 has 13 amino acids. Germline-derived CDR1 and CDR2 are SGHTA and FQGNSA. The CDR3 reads CASSLSGVTEAFF. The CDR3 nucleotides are TGTGCCAGCAGCCTTTCAGGGGTCACTGAAGCTTTCTTT. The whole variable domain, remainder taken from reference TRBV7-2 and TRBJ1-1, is GAGVSQSPSNKVTEKGKDVELRCDPISGHTALYWYRQSLGQGLEFLIYFQGNSAPDKSGLPSDRFSAERTGGSVSTLTIQRTQQEDSAVYLCASSLSGVTEAFFGQGTRLTVV.